The 9 T cell receptor beta chains presented below share a single source sample, sequenced in a study of kidney transplant recipient with SARS-CoV-2 infection. TCRdb ran MiXCR on the reads and lists one entry per CDR3 protein. The table has about 240,000 distinct CDR3 sequences, less than 35% seen once. Sequencing was performed on a blood sample, taken at baseline and on day 111 from a kidney transplant recipient. Receptors were obtained from a young adult male patient who had COVID-19 and was a kidney transplant recipient. Some T cells may be transferred from the graft donor.

This clonotype was picked up many times. The chain carries TRBV28 and TRBJ1-2; D unresolved. CDR1 and CDR2 from the germline V gene are MDHEN and SYDVKM. This CDR3 is 14 amino acids long. Trimming took off 3 bases at V and 2 bases at J, with 10 bases between the two ends. The DNA of the CDR3 is TGTGCCAGCAGTTTCCACCAGATAAACTATGGCTACACCTTC. Translating it yields CASSFHQINYGYTF.

This clonotype occurred many times. This sequence joins TRBV15 and TRBJ1-2; D uncertain. The CDR3 extends over 17 amino acids. Germline V CDR1 and CDR2: LNHNV, YYDKDF (reference sequence). The V gene lost 4 bases and the J gene lost 4 bases, with 22 bases spanning the gap. Here the CDR3 reads CATSNSKRCGKTYGYTF. Written as DNA, the CDR3 is TGTGCCACCAGCAACTCAAAAAGGTGTGGAAAGACCTATGGCTACACCTTC.

A single count supports this clonotype. Just one base apart from a much larger clone, this may be a read error. CDR3 amino acids: CAGSFIGSMRKTYGYTF. The CDR3 coding sequence is TGTGCCGGCAGTTTCATCGGCTCTATGCGAAAGACCTATGGCTACACCTTC. This sequence joins TRBV6-5 and TRBJ1-2, with D unresolved. The CDR3 is 17 amino acids. Germline V gene data show CDR1 as MNHEY and CDR2 as SVGAGI.

There are many counts of this clonotype. The chain links TRBV20-1 to TRBJ2-1, with 14 bases matching TRBD2. This CDR3 spans 16 amino acids. J was trimmed by 10 bases and V by 0 bases; bases with no gene match: 8. Looked up from germline, CDR1 is DFQATT and CDR2 is SNEGSKA (reference sequence). CDR3 sequence reads: CSARDAGLAGVSEQFF. The DNA of the CDR3 is TGCAGTGCTAGAGATGCGGGACTAGCGGGAGTGTCGGAGCAGTTCTTC.

This clonotype was observed at least ten times. The CDR3 protein is CSGGSDWADTIYF. The CDR3 DNA sequence: TGCAGTGGCGGGAGCGACTGGGCGGACACCATATATTTT. V usage is TRBV29-1 and J usage is TRBJ1-3; D not resolved. The CDR3 loop spans 13 amino acids. Germline CDR1 is SQVTM and CDR2 is ANQGSEA. The full variable domain, in which reference TRBV29-1 and TRBJ1-3 provide the parts outside the CDR3, is SAVISQKPSRDICQRGTSLTIQCQVDSQVTMMFWYRQQPGQSLTLIATANQGSEATYESGFVIDKFPISRPNLTFSTLTVSNMSPEDSSIYLCSGGSDWADTIYFGEGSWLTVV.

The rearrangement uses TRBV9 and TRBJ1-2; a weak D match, TRBD1 (5 bases). CDR3 length equals 16 residues. The germline CDR1 and CDR2 sequences are SGDLS and YYNGEE. Deletions cut 0 bases from V and 2 bases from J, with 14 bases between. This chain's CDR3 is CASSVGVRGVNYGYTF. The DNA of the CDR3 is TGTGCCAGCAGCGTAGGGGTGCGGGGGGTAAACTATGGCTACACCTTC.

Regarding this clonotype: Since a much larger clone is just one base distant, this may be a read error. This chain's CDR3 is CASSLEYSRKTYGYTF. The DNA for the CDR3 is TGTGCCAGCTCCCTGGAGTACTCAAGAAAGACCTATGGCTACACCTTC. The rearrangement uses TRBV9 and TRBJ1-2; no clear D. Trimming stripped 7 bases from V and 4 bases from J, with 23 bases between. This CDR3 has 16 amino acids. Germline CDR1 reads SGDLS; CDR2 reads YYNGEE.

This clonotype was observed at least ten times. V usage is TRBV7-2 and J usage is TRBJ2-7, with D perhaps being TRBD1 or TRBD2 (6 bases each). The J call may be mistaken, given a closer DNA end match to TRBJ2-5. This CDR3 contains 15 residues. Germline V gives CDR1 SGHTA, CDR2 FQGNSA. This CDR3 reads CASSSRLVGGETQYF. The CDR3 DNA reads TGTGCCAGCAGCTCCCGACTAGTCGGGGGCGAGACCCAGTACTTC.

This clonotype came up many times. J is TRBJ2-5 and V is TRBV10-3; the D gene is possibly TRBD2 (6 bases). CDR1 is ENHRY, CDR2 SYGVKD, per germline. Trimming removed 8 bases from V and 2 bases from J, with 12 bases in between. The CDR3 is 13 residues long. CDR3 region: CAIGRGSQETQYF. CDR3 bases: TGTGCCATCGGACGGGGGTCTCAAGAGACCCAGTACTTC.